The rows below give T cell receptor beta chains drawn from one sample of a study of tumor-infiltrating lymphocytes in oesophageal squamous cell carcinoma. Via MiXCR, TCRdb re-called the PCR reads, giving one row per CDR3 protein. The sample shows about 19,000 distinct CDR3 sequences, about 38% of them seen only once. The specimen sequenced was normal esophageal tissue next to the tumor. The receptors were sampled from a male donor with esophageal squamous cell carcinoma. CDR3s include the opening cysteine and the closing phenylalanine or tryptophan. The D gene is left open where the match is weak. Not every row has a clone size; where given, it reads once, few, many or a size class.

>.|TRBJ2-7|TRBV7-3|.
TGTGCCAGCAGCTCACTACCCTCCTACGAGCAGTACTTC
CASSSLPSYEQYF
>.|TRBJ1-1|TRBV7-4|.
TGTGCCAGCAGCACGACAGCAAACACTGAAGCTTTCTTT
CASSTTANTEAFF
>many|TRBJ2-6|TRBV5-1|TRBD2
TGCGCCAGCAGCTTGGGACTAGCGGGCGGTGACTCTGGGGCCAACGTCCTGACTTTC
CASSLGLAGGDSGANVLTF
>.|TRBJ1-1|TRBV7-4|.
TGTGCCAGCAGCTCGGGGGGGATCACTGAAGCTTTCTTT
CASSSGGITEAFF
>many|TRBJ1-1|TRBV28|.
TGTGCCAGCGCAGTTTGGCAGGGAACTGAAGCTTTCTTT
CASAVWQGTEAFF
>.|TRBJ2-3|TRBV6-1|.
TGTGCCAGCAGTGAATACTCAGATACGCAGTATTTT
CASSEYSDTQYF
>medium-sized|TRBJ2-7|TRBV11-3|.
TGTGCCAGCAGCTTACCTGGCACCCCTATCTACGAGCAGTACTTC
CASSLPGTPIYEQYF
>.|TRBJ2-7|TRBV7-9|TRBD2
TGTGCCAGCAGCTCGGGACTAGCGGGAGTTAAGTACGAGCAGTACTTC
CASSSGLAGVKYEQYF
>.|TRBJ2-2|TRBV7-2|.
TGTGCCACCGTTGAGGCTGGGGCGCCCGCAACCGGGGAGCTGTTTTTT
CATVEAGAPATGELFF
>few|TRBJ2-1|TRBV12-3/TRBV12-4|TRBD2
TGTGCCAGCAGTTTTACGAGACTAGCGGGCGAGCAGTTCTTC
CASSFTRLAGEQFF
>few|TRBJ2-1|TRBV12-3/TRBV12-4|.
TGTGCCAGCAGTGGGGGCCCCTACGAGCAGTTCTTC
CASSGGPYEQFF